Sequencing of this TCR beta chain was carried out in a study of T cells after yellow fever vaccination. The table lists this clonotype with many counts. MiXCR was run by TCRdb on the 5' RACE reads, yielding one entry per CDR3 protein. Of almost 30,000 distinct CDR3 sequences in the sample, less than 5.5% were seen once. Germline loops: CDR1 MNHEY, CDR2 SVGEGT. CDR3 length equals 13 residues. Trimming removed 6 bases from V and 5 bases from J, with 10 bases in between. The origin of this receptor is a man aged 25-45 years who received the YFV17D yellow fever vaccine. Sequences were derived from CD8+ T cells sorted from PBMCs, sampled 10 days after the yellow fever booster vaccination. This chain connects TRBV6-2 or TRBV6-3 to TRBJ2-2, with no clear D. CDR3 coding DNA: TGTGCCAGCAGGCTCCTTCGAACCGGGGAGCTGTTTTTT. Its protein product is CASRLLRTGELFF.